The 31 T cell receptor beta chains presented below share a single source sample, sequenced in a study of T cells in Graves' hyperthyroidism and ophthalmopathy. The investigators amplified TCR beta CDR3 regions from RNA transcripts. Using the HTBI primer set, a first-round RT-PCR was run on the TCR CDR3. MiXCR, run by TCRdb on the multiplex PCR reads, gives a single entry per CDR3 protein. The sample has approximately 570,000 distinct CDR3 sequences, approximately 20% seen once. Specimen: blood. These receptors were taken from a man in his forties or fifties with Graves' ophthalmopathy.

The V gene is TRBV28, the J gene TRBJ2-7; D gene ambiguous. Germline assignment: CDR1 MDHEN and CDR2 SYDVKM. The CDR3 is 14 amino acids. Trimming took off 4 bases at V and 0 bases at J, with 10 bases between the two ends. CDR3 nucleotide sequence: TGTGCCAGCAGTTACAGTGCTAGCTCCTACGAGCAGTACTTC. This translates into CASSYSASSYEQYF.

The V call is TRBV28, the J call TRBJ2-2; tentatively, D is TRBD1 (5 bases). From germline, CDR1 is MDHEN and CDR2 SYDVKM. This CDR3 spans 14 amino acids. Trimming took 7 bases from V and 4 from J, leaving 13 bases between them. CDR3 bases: TGTGCCAGCACGCCTCAGGGATTCACCGGGGAGCTGTTTTTT. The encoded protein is CASTPQGFTGELFF.

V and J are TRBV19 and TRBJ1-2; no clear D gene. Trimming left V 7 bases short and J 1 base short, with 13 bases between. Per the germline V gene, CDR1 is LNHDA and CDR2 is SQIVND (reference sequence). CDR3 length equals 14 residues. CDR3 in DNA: TGTGCCAGTACTGGTGTAGGGAATAACTATGGCTACACCTTC. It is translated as CASTGVGNNYGYTF.

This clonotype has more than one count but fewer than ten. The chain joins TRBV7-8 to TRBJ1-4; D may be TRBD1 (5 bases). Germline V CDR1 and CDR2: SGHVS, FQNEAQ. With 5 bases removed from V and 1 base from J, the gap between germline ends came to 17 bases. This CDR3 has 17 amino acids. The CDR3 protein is CASSPRRAGGTNEKLFF. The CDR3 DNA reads TGTGCCAGCAGCCCCAGGCGAGCGGGGGGAACTAATGAAAAACTGTTTTTT.

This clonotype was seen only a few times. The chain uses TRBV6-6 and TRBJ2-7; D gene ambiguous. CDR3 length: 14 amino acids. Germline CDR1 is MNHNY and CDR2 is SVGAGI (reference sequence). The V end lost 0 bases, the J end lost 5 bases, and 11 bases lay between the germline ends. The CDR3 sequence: CASSYSGRLDEQYF. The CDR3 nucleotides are TGTGCCAGCAGTTACTCAGGACGGCTTGACGAGCAGTACTTC.

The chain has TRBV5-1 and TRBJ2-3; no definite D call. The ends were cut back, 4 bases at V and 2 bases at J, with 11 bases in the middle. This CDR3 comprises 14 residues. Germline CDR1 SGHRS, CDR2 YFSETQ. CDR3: CASSPLLTTDTQYF. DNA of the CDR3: TGCGCCAGCAGCCCCCTCTTAACCACAGATACGCAGTATTTT.

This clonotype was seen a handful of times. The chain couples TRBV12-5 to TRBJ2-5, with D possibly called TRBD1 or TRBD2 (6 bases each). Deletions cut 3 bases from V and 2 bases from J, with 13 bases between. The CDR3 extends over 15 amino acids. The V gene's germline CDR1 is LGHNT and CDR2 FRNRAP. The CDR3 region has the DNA TGTGCTAGTGGTTTAGGGGGGCCGGGGCAAGAGACCCAGTACTTC. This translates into CASGLGGPGQETQYF.

Written as DNA, the CDR3 is TGTGCCACCGGAAGAGGACAGACGAACACTGAAGCTTTCTTT. Its translation is CATGRGQTNTEAFF. V gene TRBV15 combines with J gene TRBJ1-1, with TRBD1 as a possible D gene (6 bases). CDR3 size: 14 residues. Germline V gene sequence: CDR1 LNHNV, CDR2 YYDKDF (reference sequence). Trimming took off 8 bases at V and 1 base at J, with 14 bases between the two ends.

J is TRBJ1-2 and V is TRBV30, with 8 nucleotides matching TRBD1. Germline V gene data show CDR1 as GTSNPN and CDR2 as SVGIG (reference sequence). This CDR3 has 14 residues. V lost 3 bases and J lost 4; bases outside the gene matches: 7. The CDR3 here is CAWSRDRPGYGYTF. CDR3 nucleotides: TGTGCCTGGAGCCGGGACAGGCCTGGCTATGGCTACACCTTC. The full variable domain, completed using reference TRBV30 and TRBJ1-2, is SQTIHQWPATLVQPVGSPLSLECTVEGTSNPNLYWYRQAAGRGLQLLFYSVGIGQISSEVPQNLSASRPQDRQFILSSKKLLLSDSGFYLCAWSRDRPGYGYTFGSGTRLTVV.

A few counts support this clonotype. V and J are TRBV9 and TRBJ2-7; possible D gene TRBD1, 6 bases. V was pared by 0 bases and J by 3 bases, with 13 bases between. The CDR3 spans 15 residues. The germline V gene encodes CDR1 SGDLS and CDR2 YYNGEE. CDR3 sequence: CASSVGRDILYEQYF. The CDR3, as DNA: TGTGCCAGCAGCGTAGGTCGGGACATACTCTACGAGCAGTACTTC.

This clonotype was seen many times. The CDR3 DNA follows: TGCGCCAGCAGCCCCGGACGGTACCTTGAAGCTTTCTTT. Translated, it gives CASSPGRYLEAFF. The chain combines TRBV5-1 with TRBJ1-1; D gene unclear. CDR3 length equals 13 residues. V was clipped by 4 bases and J by 7 bases, with 14 bases between them. Germline V gene data show CDR1 as SGHRS and CDR2 as YFSETQ.

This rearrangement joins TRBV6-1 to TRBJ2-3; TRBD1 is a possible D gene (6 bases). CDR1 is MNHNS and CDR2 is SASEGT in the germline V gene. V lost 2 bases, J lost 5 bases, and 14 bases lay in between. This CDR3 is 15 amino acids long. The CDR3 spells CASSEKGTRGDTQYF. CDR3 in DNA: TGTGCCAGCAGTGAAAAGGGGACAAGGGGAGATACGCAGTATTTT.

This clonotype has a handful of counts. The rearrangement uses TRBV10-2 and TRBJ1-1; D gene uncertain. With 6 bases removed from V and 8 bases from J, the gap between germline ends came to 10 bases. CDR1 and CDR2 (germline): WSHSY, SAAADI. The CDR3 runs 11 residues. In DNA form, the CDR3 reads TGCGCCAGCAGCGAGGACCACGAAGCTTTCTTT. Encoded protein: CASSEDHEAFF.

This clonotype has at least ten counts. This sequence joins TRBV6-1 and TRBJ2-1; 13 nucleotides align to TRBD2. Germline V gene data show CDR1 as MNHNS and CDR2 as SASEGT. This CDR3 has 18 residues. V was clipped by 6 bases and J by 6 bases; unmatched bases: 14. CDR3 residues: CASRPHPGTSGVPNEQFF. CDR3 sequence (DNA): TGTGCCAGCAGACCCCACCCCGGGACTAGCGGGGTTCCCAATGAGCAGTTCTTC.

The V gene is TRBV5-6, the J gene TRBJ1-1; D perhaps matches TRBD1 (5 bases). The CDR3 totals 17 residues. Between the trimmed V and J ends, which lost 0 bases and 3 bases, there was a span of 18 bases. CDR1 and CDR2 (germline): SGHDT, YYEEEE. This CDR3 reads CASSLVGRGSPHTEAFF. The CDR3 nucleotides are TGTGCCAGCAGCTTGGTGGGAAGGGGATCCCCTCACACTGAAGCTTTCTTT.

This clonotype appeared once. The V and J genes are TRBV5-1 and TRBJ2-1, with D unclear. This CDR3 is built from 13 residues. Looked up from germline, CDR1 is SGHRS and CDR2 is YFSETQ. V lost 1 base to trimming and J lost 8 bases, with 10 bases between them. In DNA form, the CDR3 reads TGCGCCAGCAGCTTGCGTGGGCGCTATGAGCAGTTCTTC. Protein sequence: CASSLRGRYEQFF.

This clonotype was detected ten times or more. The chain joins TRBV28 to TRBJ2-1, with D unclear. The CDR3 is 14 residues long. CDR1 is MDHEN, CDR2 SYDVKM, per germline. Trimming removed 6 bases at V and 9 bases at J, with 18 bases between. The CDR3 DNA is TGTGCCAGCAGCTCCCTTAGTTCCACGGGTGAGCAGTTCTTC. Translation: CASSSLSSTGEQFF.

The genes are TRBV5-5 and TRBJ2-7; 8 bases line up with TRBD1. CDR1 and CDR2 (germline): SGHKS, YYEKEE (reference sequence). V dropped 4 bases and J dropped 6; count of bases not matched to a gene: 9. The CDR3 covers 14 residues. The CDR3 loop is CASSPRDRTFEQYF. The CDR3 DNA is TGTGCCAGCAGCCCTAGGGACAGGACCTTCGAGCAGTACTTC.

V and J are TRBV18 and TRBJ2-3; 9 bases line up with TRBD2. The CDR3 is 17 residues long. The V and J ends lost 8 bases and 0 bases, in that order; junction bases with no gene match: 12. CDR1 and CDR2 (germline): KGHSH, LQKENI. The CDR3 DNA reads TGTGCCAGCACTCCAATGGCGGGAGGGCCTAGCACAGATACGCAGTATTTT. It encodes CASTPMAGGPSTDTQYF.

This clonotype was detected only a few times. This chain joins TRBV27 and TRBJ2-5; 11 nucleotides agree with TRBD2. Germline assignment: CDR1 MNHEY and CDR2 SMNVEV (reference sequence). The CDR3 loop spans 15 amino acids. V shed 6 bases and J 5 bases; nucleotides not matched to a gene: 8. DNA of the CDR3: TGTGCCAGCAGGGTAGCGGGGGGGACCGAGGAGACCCAGTACTTC. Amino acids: CASRVAGGTEETQYF.

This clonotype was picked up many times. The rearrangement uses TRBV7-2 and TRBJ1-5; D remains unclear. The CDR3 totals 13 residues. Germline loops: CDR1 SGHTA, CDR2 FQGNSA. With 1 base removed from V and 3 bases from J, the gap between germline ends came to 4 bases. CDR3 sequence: CASSLETNQPQHF. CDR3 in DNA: TGTGCCAGCAGCTTAGAGACCAATCAGCCCCAGCATTTT.

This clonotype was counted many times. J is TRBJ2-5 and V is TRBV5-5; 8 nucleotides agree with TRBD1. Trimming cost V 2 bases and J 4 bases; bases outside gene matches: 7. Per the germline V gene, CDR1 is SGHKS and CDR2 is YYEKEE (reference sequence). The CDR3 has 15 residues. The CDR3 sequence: CASSLSQGAGETQYF. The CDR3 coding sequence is TGTGCCAGCAGCTTAAGTCAGGGGGCTGGAGAGACCCAGTACTTC.

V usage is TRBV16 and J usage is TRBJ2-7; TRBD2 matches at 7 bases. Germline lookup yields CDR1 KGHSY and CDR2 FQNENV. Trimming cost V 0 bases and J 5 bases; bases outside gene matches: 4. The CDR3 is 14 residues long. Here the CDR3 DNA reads TGTGCCAGCAGCCAATCTGGCGGGAGTCACGAGCAGTACTTC. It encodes CASSQSGGSHEQYF.

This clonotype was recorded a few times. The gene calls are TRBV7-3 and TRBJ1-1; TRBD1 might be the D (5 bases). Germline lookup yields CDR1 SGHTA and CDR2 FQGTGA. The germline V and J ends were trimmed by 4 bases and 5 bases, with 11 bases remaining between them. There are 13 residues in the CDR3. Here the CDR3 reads CASSSPGVTEAFF. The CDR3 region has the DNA TGTGCCAGCAGCTCCCCGGGGGTAACTGAAGCTTTCTTT.

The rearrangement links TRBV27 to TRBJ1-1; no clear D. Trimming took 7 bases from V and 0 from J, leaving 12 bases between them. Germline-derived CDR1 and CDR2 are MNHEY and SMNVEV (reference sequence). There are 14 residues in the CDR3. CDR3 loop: CASTRTDLNTEAFF. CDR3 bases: TGTGCCAGCACCCGGACGGACTTGAACACTGAAGCTTTCTTT.

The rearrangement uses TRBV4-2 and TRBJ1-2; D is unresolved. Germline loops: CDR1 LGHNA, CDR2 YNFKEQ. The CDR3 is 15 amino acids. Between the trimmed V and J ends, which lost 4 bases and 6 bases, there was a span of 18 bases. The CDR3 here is CASSLPGRMSHGYTF. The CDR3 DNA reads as TGTGCCAGCAGCCTCCCCGGACGGATGTCTCATGGCTACACCTTC.

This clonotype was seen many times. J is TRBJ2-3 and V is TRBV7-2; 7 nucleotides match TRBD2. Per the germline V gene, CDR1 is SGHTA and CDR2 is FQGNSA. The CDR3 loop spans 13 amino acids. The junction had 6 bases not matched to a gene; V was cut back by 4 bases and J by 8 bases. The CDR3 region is CASSSNWGGTQYF. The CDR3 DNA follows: TGTGCCAGCAGCTCTAATTGGGGGGGTACGCAGTATTTT.

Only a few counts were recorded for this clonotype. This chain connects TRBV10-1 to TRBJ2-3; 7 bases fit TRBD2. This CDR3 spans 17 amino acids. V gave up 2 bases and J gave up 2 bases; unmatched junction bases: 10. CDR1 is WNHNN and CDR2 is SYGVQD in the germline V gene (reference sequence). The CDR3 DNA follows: TGCGCCAGCAGTGAGACCGGGCTAGCGGAGGCCACAGATACGCAGTATTTT. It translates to CASSETGLAEATDTQYF.

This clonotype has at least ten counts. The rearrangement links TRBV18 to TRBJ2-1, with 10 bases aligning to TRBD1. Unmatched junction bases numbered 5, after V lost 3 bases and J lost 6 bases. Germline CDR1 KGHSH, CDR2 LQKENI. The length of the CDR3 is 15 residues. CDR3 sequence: CASSPLRDRGNEQFF. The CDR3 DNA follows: TGTGCCAGCTCACCCCTCCGGGACAGGGGCAATGAGCAGTTCTTC.

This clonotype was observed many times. The CDR3 spells CASSETSGRTAGELFF. In DNA, the CDR3 is TGTGCCAGCAGCGAAACTAGCGGGAGAACCGCCGGGGAGCTGTTTTTT. This chain connects TRBV9 to TRBJ2-2; 11 positions agree with TRBD2. V lost 3 bases and J lost 6; bases outside the gene matches: 7. Germline CDR1 reads SGDLS; CDR2 reads YYNGEE. This CDR3 has 16 amino acids.

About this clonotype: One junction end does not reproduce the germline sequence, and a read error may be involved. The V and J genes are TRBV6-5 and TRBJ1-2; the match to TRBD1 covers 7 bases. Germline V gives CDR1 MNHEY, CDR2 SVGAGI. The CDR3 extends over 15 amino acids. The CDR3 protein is CASSYSGTDYYGYTF. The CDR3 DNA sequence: TGTGCCAGCAGCTACTCCGGGACAGACTACTATGGCTACACCTTC.